The rows below give T cell receptor beta chains drawn from one sample of a study of follicular helper T cells after annual influenza vaccination. TCRdb's table, derived via immunoSEQ multiplex PCR, lists solely in-frame clones and lacks some. The sample comprises more than 1,300 clones, about 60% of which are singletons, and 8.8% rests with the top ten. This specimen consisted of CXCR5+ CD38+ circulating T follicular helper cells from blood, obtained 7 days after influenza vaccination. The receptors were sampled from an adult who received the influenza vaccine. CDR3s include the opening cysteine and the closing phenylalanine or tryptophan. The D gene is left open where the match is weak. The size entry is marked missing in some rows and otherwise reads once, few, many or a size class.

TRBV10-3	few	TRBJ1-5	-	TGTGCCATCAGTGAGTCGATCGGGGGTAGCAATCAGCCCCAGCATTTT	CAISESIGGSNQPQHF
TRBV6-6	-	TRBJ2-1	-	TGTGCCAGCAGTCCCGGGGATAATGAGCAGTTCTTC	CASSPGDNEQFF
TRBV6-1	-	TRBJ1-2	-	TGTGCCAGCGAGAGAGGACGGTATGGCTACACCTTC	CASERGRYGYTF
TRBV30	-	TRBJ1-2	-	TGTGCCTGGAGTGGGGGTTGGGGCCGAGATAACTATGGCTACACCTTC	CAWSGGWGRDNYGYTF
TRBV5-5	-	TRBJ2-5	-	TGTGCCAGCAGCTTCAGCAGGGTAGAGACCCAGTACTTC	CASSFSRVETQYF
TRBV28	-	TRBJ2-1	TRBD1	TGTGCCAGCAGTCTATTAGGACAGGGCGTTGAGCAGTTCTTC	CASSLLGQGVEQFF
TRBV7-2	-	TRBJ2-7	TRBD1	TGTGCCAGCAGTTCCGGGACAGGGTACTACGAGCAGTACTTC	CASSSGTGYYEQYF
TRBV28	-	TRBJ2-2	-	TGTGCCAGCACCGACCCCCCCGGGGAGCTGTTTTTT	CASTDPPGELFF
TRBV2	-	TRBJ2-2	TRBD2	TGTGCCAGTTCAACGGTTCTAGCGGGAGTGGCCGGGGAGCTGTTTTTT	CASSTVLAGVAGELFF
TRBV20-1	-	TRBJ1-1	-	TGCAGTGTACCGCGGGGAACTGAAGCTTTCTTT	CSVPRGTEAFF
TRBV11-2	few	TRBJ2-7	TRBD1	TGTGCCAGCAGCTTCGCGGGACAGGGAAGCTACGAGCAGTACTTC	CASSFAGQGSYEQYF
TRBV11-2	-	TRBJ2-7	TRBD2	TGTGCCAGCAGCTTAGGGTCGAGCGGGAGTTACTACGAGCAGTACTTC	CASSLGSSGSYYEQYF
TRBV6-5	-	TRBJ2-7	-	TGTGCCAGCAGTATTAACAGGGATTCCTACGAGCAGTACTTC	CASSINRDSYEQYF
TRBV29-1	-	TRBJ1-1	TRBD1	TGCAGCGTCTCCACCCGGGGGACAGACACTGAAGCTTTCTTT	CSVSTRGTDTEAFF
TRBV10-3	-	TRBJ1-2	-	TGTGCCATCAGTTCCAACAGGGAAGGCGGGGGCTACACCTTC	CAISSNREGGGYTF
TRBV5-1	-	TRBJ2-2	-	TGCGCCAGCAGCTTGGAACTTACCTACCACACCGGGGAGCTGTTTTTT	CASSLELTYHTGELFF
TRBV6-1	-	TRBJ1-3	TRBD1	TGTGCCAGCAGTGAAGTTGGGACAGGGCCCTCTGGAAACACCATATATTTT	CASSEVGTGPSGNTIYF
TRBV7-2	few	TRBJ1-2	-	TGTGCCAGCAGCGATACGCCTTATGGCTACACCTTC	CASSDTPYGYTF
TRBV6-1	-	TRBJ2-5	TRBD1	TGTGCTAGCAGTAGGGACAGCCAAGAGACCCAGTACTTC	CASSRDSQETQYF
TRBV27	-	TRBJ2-5	TRBD2	TGTGCCAGCAGACCGTCAGCGGGAGGGCGTTCTTACGGGACCCAGTACTTC	CASRPSAGGRSYGTQYF
TRBV6-5	-	TRBJ1-2	-	TGTGCCAGCACCGGAGGACAGAACTATGGCTACACCTTC	CASTGGQNYGYTF
TRBV7-9	-	TRBJ2-1	-	TGTGCCAGCAGCTTGAGGGCCGACAATGAGCAGTTCTTC	CASSLRADNEQFF
TRBV6-1	-	TRBJ2-3	TRBD2	TGTGCCAGCAGGGGACTAGCGGGAGGTTCAGATACGCAGTATTTT	CASRGLAGGSDTQYF
TRBV11-3	-	TRBJ1-1	-	TGTGCCAGCAGCCAAGGGGTGAACACTGAAGCTTTCTTT	CASSQGVNTEAFF
TRBV13	-	TRBJ2-3	-	TGTGCCAGCAGCCTTGGGACGAGCACAGATACGCAGTATTTT	CASSLGTSTDTQYF
TRBV25-1	-	TRBJ2-7	-	TGTGCCAGCAGTGCCGGGAGACAGCAGTACTTC	CASSAGRQQYF
TRBV5-1	-	TRBJ1-2	-	TGCGCCAGCAGCTTGGCCCCGGGAGAGGCTAACTATGGCTACACCTTC	CASSLAPGEANYGYTF
TRBV2	few	TRBJ2-7	-	TGTGCCAGCACTGGAGGTATGACCTACGAGCAGTACTTC	CASTGGMTYEQYF
TRBV11-2	-	TRBJ2-3	-	TGTGCCAGCAGCTTATTTCGGGCCGCTAGCACAGATACGCAGTATTTT	CASSLFRAASTDTQYF
TRBV28	few	TRBJ2-7	-	TGTGCCAGCAGGGGTACAGGGCAATTCTCCTACGAGCAGTACTTC	CASRGTGQFSYEQYF
TRBV5-5	-	TRBJ1-2	TRBD1	TGTGCCAGCAGCACGACCGGGACAGGCTATGGCTACACCTTC	CASSTTGTGYGYTF
TRBV6-5	few	TRBJ2-7	-	TGTGCCAGCAGTTATGGGGAATTTGAGCAGTACTTC	CASSYGEFEQYF
TRBV28	once	TRBJ2-3	TRBD1	TGTGCCAGCAGAGACAGGGTTTCACGCACAGATACGCAGTATTTT	CASRDRVSRTDTQYF
TRBV7-3	-	TRBJ2-2	-	TGTGCCAGCAGCACGACCCGGGGCGGGGAGCTGTTTTTT	CASSTTRGGELFF
TRBV18	few	TRBJ1-2	TRBD1	TGTGCCAGCTCACCAACTAAGACAGGGAATGGCTACACCTTC	CASSPTKTGNGYTF
TRBV2	-	TRBJ1-2	-	TGTGCCAGCAGCGCCCAGGAAGGGGGGCTTGGGTATGGCTACACCTTC	CASSAQEGGLGYGYTF
TRBV28	-	TRBJ2-1	TRBD2	TGTGCCAGCAGGGGACTAGGTGTGATGGATGAGCAGTTCTTC	CASRGLGVMDEQFF
TRBV29-1	-	TRBJ2-7	-	TGCAGCGTTGCCCGCAATGACAGGAACTACGAGCAGTACTTC	CSVARNDRNYEQYF
TRBV1	-	TRBJ2-6	-	TGCACCAGCAGTGGTCTAAGTTTGTGCACAAATCGGGCCAACGTCCTGACTTTC	CTSSGLSLCTNRANVLTF
TRBV5-1	-	TRBJ2-6	-	TGCGCCAGCAGCTTGCGAGACGCCAGGGGATCCTCTGGGGCCAACGTCCTGACTTTC	CASSLRDARGSSGANVLTF
TRBV28	-	TRBJ2-4	TRBD1	TGTGCCAGCAGCCGGGGACAGGATAAAAACATTCAGTACTTC	CASSRGQDKNIQYF
TRBV28	-	TRBJ1-5	-	TGTGCCAGCAGTTTGCAAGGGAGGGTTGGTCAGCCCCAGCATTTT	CASSLQGRVGQPQHF
TRBV28	-	TRBJ2-7	-	TGTGCCAGCAGTTTGGGGCAGACGGTGAACTTC	CASSLGQTVNF
TRBV5-1	-	TRBJ2-1	-	TGCGCCAGCAGCTTGGGGACTGGGTACAATGAGCAGTTCTTC	CASSLGTGYNEQFF
TRBV6-6	-	TRBJ2-3	TRBD1	TGTGCCAGCAGTTATGGGGACAGGGGGCCCGATACGCAGTATTTT	CASSYGDRGPDTQYF
TRBV5-5	-	TRBJ2-5	-	TGTGCCAGCAGCGTAAACGACGAGTTGGGCAAGACCCAGTACTTC	CASSVNDELGKTQYF
TRBV2	-	TRBJ1-5	-	TGTGCCAGCAGTGAACAGGGGCACGGCAATCAGCCCCAGCATTTT	CASSEQGHGNQPQHF